Each of the 6 T cell receptor beta chains below was sequenced from the same sample in a study of cytomegalovirus exposure and HLA in healthy donors. Primers for the PCR totalled 60 Vbeta and 13 Jbeta. The protocol was immunoSEQ multiplex PCR, while the TCRdb copy is restricted to in-frame clones and leaves out a portion. The sample records 170,000 or so clones, over 80% being singletons. The sample taken for sequencing was PBMCs. The receptors shown here come from a man aged 50-60 years in good health and CMV-seronegative.

The chain is built from TRBV28 and TRBJ1-5; D perhaps matches TRBD1 (5 bases). The CDR3 has 15 residues. CDR1 is MDHEN, CDR2 SYDVKM, per germline. The V gene lost 7 bases and the J gene lost 3 bases, with 16 bases spanning the gap. CDR3 sequence reads: CASTRNRIYNQPQHF. As DNA, the CDR3 is TGTGCCAGCACCCGGAACAGGATCTACAATCAGCCCCAGCATTTT.

The rearrangement uses TRBV29-1 and TRBJ1-1, with D unclear. V was trimmed by 6 bases and J by 10 bases, leaving 9 bases between them. This CDR3 spans 9 amino acids. Germline V gene sequence: CDR1 SQVTM, CDR2 ANQGSEA. The CDR3 DNA follows: TGCAGCGTAGGTCGCGGAGCTTTCTTT. Translating gives CSVGRGAFF.

The CDR3 DNA sequence: TGTGCCAGCATCCCAAATTTGGGACTAGCGGGAAATCGCGAGCAGTACTTC. It specifies CASIPNLGLAGNREQYF. This chain connects TRBV11-2 to TRBJ2-7, with 13 bases matching TRBD2. The CDR3 covers 17 residues. V dropped 7 bases and J dropped 6; count of bases not matched to a gene: 15. Germline values: CDR1 SGHAT, CDR2 FQNNGV.

In its sample, this clone was seen once. V is TRBV19 and J is TRBJ2-7, with 8 positions matching TRBD2. The ends lost 10 bases at V and 2 bases at J; junction bases unmatched: 10. Germline V lookup: CDR1 LNHDA, CDR2 SQIVND (reference sequence). The CDR3 contains 14 residues. CDR3: CATTPRGGAYEQYF. Here the CDR3 DNA reads TGTGCCACCACCCCCCGGGGGGGCGCCTACGAGCAGTACTTC.

The genes are TRBV5-4 and TRBJ2-5; weak D call: TRBD2 (6 bases). This CDR3 region has 15 residues. V shed 3 bases and J shed 5 bases, with 17 bases lying between them. Per the germline V gene, CDR1 is SGHNT and CDR2 is YYREEE (reference sequence). The CDR3 region is CASSSMTSLGETQYF. CDR3 DNA sequence: TGTGCCAGCAGCTCAATGACTAGTCTGGGGGAGACCCAGTACTTC. The whole variable domain, remainder taken from reference TRBV5-4 and TRBJ2-5, is ETGVTQSPTHLIKTRGQQVTLRCSSQSGHNTVSWYQQALGQGPQFIFQYYREEENGRGNFPPRFSGLQFPNYSSELNVNALELDDSALYLCASSSMTSLGETQYFGPGTRLLVL.

The sample holds one count of this clone. The chain recombines TRBV27 with TRBJ2-3, with 11 bases aligning to TRBD2. V dropped 0 bases and J dropped 4; count of bases not matched to a gene: 9. This CDR3 is built from 18 residues. The germline CDR1 and CDR2 sequences are MNHEY and SMNVEV (reference sequence). The CDR3 sequence: CASSLSRLAGGGADTQYF. CDR3 in DNA: TGTGCCAGCAGTTTATCGAGGCTAGCGGGGGGCGGGGCAGATACGCAGTATTTT.